Listed here is a single T cell receptor (beta chain). As yet, its antigen is unknown. The sample belongs to a study of human T cells and chemical hapten exposure. Study details: Per-sample TCR yield variation was attributed mainly to small pooled library volume differences. Study-wide findings and caveats: The number of TCRs above 1 in 1000 frequency did not change after DPC sensitization.

The sample's time point: healthy volunteer bleed at 2 weeks. Total RNA was isolated from whole blood that had not been fractionated. Unique molecular identifiers were attached to individual cDNA molecules within the library. In the original analysis: Per sample, the median was about 95,000 TCRs, with values from roughly 25,000 to 750,000. TCRdb re-derived calls from the RACE reads in MiXCR, one entry per CDR3 protein. None of the V and J calls come from the authors' own analysis; TCRdb made them. Found here are 130,000 or so distinct CDR3 sequences, roughly 9% of them singletons; the top ten hold roughly 1.6%. Germline V gene data show CDR1 as MRHNA and CDR2 as SNTAGT. J gave up 6 bases and V 3 bases, and 1 base lay outside the gene matches. CDR3 length: 15 residues.

The gene calls are TRBV6-4 and TRBJ2-1, with TRBD2 identical over 14 bases. What was sequenced was whole blood. This TCR derives from a male donor in good health. Some clones in this sample may be carry-over from other donors' samples. As DNA, the CDR3 is TGTGCCAGCAGTGAGACTAGCGGGGGGGGCAATGAGCAGTTCTTC. Amino acids: CASSETSGGGNEQFF.